A selection of T cell receptor beta chains follows, all from one sample in a study of T cells after posttransplantation cyclophosphamide. Sequenced by immunoSEQ multiplex PCR; TCRdb stores in-frame clones only, minus some. The sample lists about 52,000 clones, under 95% occurring once. Sequencing input: PBMCs. These receptors came from a woman in her twenties or thirties in good health and a related stem cell transplant donor. Both conserved end residues are part of each CDR3. Each record gives: D gene, CDR3 length, clone size, V gene, J gene, CDR3 protein, CDR3 DNA. D genes are given only for firm matches. The listing skips clone size in some rows; elsewhere it reads once, few, many or a size class.

d_gene: TRBD1; len: 17; abundance: -; v_gene: TRBV9; j_gene: TRBJ2-1; CDR3aa: CASSVAWTGAYYNEQFF; CDR3nt: TGTGCCAGCAGCGTAGCTTGGACAGGGGCCTACTACAATGAGCAGTTCTTC
d_gene: TRBD1; len: 16; abundance: -; v_gene: TRBV2; j_gene: TRBJ1-4; CDR3aa: CASSITGGSNNEKLFF; CDR3nt: TGTGCCAGCAGTATTACAGGGGGCTCTAATAATGAAAAACTGTTTTTT
d_gene: -; len: 13; abundance: -; v_gene: TRBV9; j_gene: TRBJ2-2; CDR3aa: CASSVMEPGELFF; CDR3nt: TGTGCCAGCAGCGTTATGGAGCCCGGGGAGCTGTTTTTT
d_gene: -; len: 15; abundance: -; v_gene: TRBV6-5; j_gene: TRBJ1-4; CDR3aa: CASSPHFATNEKLFF; CDR3nt: TGTGCCAGCAGCCCCCATTTTGCAACTAATGAAAAACTGTTTTTT
d_gene: -; len: 13; abundance: -; v_gene: TRBV29-1; j_gene: TRBJ1-1; CDR3aa: CSASSTGNTEAFF; CDR3nt: TGCAGCGCCAGCTCGACAGGGAACACTGAAGCTTTCTTT
d_gene: TRBD1; len: 15; abundance: -; v_gene: TRBV2; j_gene: TRBJ2-2; CDR3aa: CASSSDRGDTGELFF; CDR3nt: TGTGCCAGCAGCAGCGACAGGGGGGACACCGGGGAGCTGTTTTTT
d_gene: TRBD1; len: 16; abundance: -; v_gene: TRBV5-6; j_gene: TRBJ2-7; CDR3aa: CASSLFGAGGAYEQYF; CDR3nt: TGTGCCAGCAGCTTGTTCGGGGCAGGGGGCGCGTATGAGCAGTACTTC
d_gene: TRBD1; len: 15; abundance: -; v_gene: TRBV6-1; j_gene: TRBJ2-5; CDR3aa: CASNQMTGPQETQYF; CDR3nt: TGTGCCAGCAACCAAATGACAGGGCCTCAAGAGACCCAGTACTTC
d_gene: TRBD1; len: 16; abundance: -; v_gene: TRBV4-1; j_gene: TRBJ1-5; CDR3aa: CASSQGRDSLNQPQHF; CDR3nt: TGCGCCAGCAGCCAAGGCCGGGACAGCCTCAATCAGCCCCAGCATTTT
d_gene: -; len: 13; abundance: -; v_gene: TRBV10-3; j_gene: TRBJ1-2; CDR3aa: CAISDIYRVGYTF; CDR3nt: TGTGCCATCAGTGACATATACAGGGTAGGCTACACCTTC
d_gene: TRBD1; len: 12; abundance: -; v_gene: TRBV7-9; j_gene: TRBJ1-2; CDR3aa: CASSTEQGFPTF; CDR3nt: TGTGCCAGCAGTACAGAACAGGGGTTTCCCACCTTC
d_gene: TRBD1; len: 14; abundance: -; v_gene: TRBV5-4; j_gene: TRBJ1-1; CDR3aa: CASSIKTGLTEAFF; CDR3nt: TGTGCCAGCAGCATTAAGACAGGGTTGACTGAAGCTTTCTTT
d_gene: TRBD1; len: 15; abundance: -; v_gene: TRBV19; j_gene: TRBJ2-7; CDR3aa: CASSMTGTGVYEQYF; CDR3nt: TGTGCCAGTAGTATGACCGGGACAGGGGTTTACGAGCAGTACTTC
d_gene: TRBD2; len: 13; abundance: -; v_gene: TRBV9; j_gene: TRBJ2-5; CDR3aa: CASSPMRGEPQYF; CDR3nt: TGTGCCAGCAGCCCGATGCGGGGGGAGCCCCAGTACTTC
d_gene: -; len: 13; abundance: -; v_gene: TRBV28; j_gene: TRBJ1-1; CDR3aa: CATSRESNTEAFF; CDR3nt: TGTGCCACCTCGAGGGAGTCGAACACTGAAGCTTTCTTT
d_gene: TRBD1; len: 15; abundance: -; v_gene: TRBV11-3; j_gene: TRBJ2-5; CDR3aa: CASSLGTGVQETQYF; CDR3nt: TGTGCCAGCAGCTTAGGCACAGGGGTCCAGGAGACCCAGTACTTC
d_gene: TRBD2; len: 14; abundance: -; v_gene: TRBV2; j_gene: TRBJ2-3; CDR3aa: CASNGLAGGNTQYF; CDR3nt: TGTGCCAGCAACGGACTAGCGGGGGGGAATACGCAGTATTTT
d_gene: -; len: 13; abundance: -; v_gene: TRBV12-5; j_gene: TRBJ1-5; CDR3aa: CASGLYSNQPQHF; CDR3nt: TGTGCTAGTGGTCTCTATAGCAATCAGCCCCAGCATTTT
d_gene: -; len: 13; abundance: -; v_gene: TRBV4-2; j_gene: TRBJ1-1; CDR3aa: CASSQDLGREAFF; CDR3nt: TGTGCCAGCAGCCAAGATTTGGGCAGGGAAGCTTTCTTT
d_gene: -; len: 15; abundance: -; v_gene: TRBV6-1; j_gene: TRBJ2-5; CDR3aa: CASSRSGGGVETQYF; CDR3nt: TGTGCCAGCAGCCGAAGTGGGGGCGGAGTAGAGACCCAGTACTTC
d_gene: TRBD1; len: 17; abundance: -; v_gene: TRBV9; j_gene: TRBJ1-1; CDR3aa: CASSVREGASMNTEAFF; CDR3nt: TGTGCCAGCAGCGTACGAGAGGGGGCCTCTATGAACACTGAAGCTTTCTTT
d_gene: -; len: 13; abundance: -; v_gene: TRBV14; j_gene: TRBJ1-2; CDR3aa: CASSPEARGGYTF; CDR3nt: TGTGCCAGCAGCCCCGAGGCCAGGGGCGGCTACACCTTC
d_gene: TRBD1; len: 11; abundance: once; v_gene: TRBV28; j_gene: TRBJ1-2; CDR3aa: CASRDRGGYTF; CDR3nt: TGTGCCAGCAGGGACAGGGGTGGCTACACCTTC
d_gene: TRBD1; len: 14; abundance: -; v_gene: TRBV10-3; j_gene: TRBJ2-7; CDR3aa: CAIRADRDAYEQYF; CDR3nt: TGTGCCATCAGAGCGGACAGGGACGCCTACGAGCAGTACTTC
d_gene: -; len: 14; abundance: -; v_gene: TRBV5-1; j_gene: TRBJ1-2; CDR3aa: CASSKPDSNYGYTF; CDR3nt: TGCGCCAGCAGCAAACCGGACAGTAACTATGGCTACACCTTC
d_gene: -; len: 16; abundance: -; v_gene: TRBV4-2; j_gene: TRBJ1-6; CDR3aa: CASSQDRGARASPLHF; CDR3nt: TGTGCCAGCAGCCAAGATCGGGGGGCTCGGGCTTCACCCCTCCACTTT
d_gene: TRBD2; len: 15; abundance: -; v_gene: TRBV29-1; j_gene: TRBJ2-1; CDR3aa: CSSLTIAGAGNEQFF; CDR3nt: TGCAGCTCCCTTACGATAGCGGGGGCTGGGAATGAGCAGTTCTTC
d_gene: -; len: 17; abundance: once; v_gene: TRBV21-1; j_gene: TRBJ2-1; CDR3aa: CASTPWRGGHTYNEQFF; CDR3nt: TGTGCCAGCACCCCCTGGAGGGGGGGTCATACCTACAATGAGCAGTTCTTC
d_gene: TRBD2; len: 14; abundance: -; v_gene: TRBV25-1; j_gene: TRBJ2-7; CDR3aa: CASSGLADFYEQYF; CDR3nt: TGTGCCAGCAGCGGACTAGCGGATTTCTACGAGCAGTACTTC
d_gene: TRBD1; len: 15; abundance: -; v_gene: TRBV4-2; j_gene: TRBJ1-4; CDR3aa: CASSLGQGAREKLFF; CDR3nt: TGTGCCAGCAGCCTAGGACAGGGGGCACGGGAAAAACTGTTTTTT
d_gene: -; len: 17; abundance: -; v_gene: TRBV7-2; j_gene: TRBJ1-6; CDR3aa: CASSLVMAGTNNSPLHF; CDR3nt: TGTGCCAGCAGCTTAGTAATGGCCGGCACTAATAATTCACCCCTCCACTTT
d_gene: -; len: 14; abundance: -; v_gene: TRBV5-6; j_gene: TRBJ1-2; CDR3aa: CASSRITANYGYTF; CDR3nt: TGTGCCAGCAGCCGAATAACAGCTAACTATGGCTACACCTTC
d_gene: -; len: 14; abundance: -; v_gene: TRBV6-6; j_gene: TRBJ1-2; CDR3aa: CASRGRGPDYGYTF; CDR3nt: TGTGCCAGCCGGGGGCGGGGGCCGGACTATGGCTACACCTTC
d_gene: -; len: 17; abundance: -; v_gene: TRBV4-1; j_gene: TRBJ1-3; CDR3aa: CASSQDPAESSGNTIYF; CDR3nt: TGCGCCAGCAGCCAAGATCCTGCAGAAAGCTCTGGAAACACCATATATTTT
d_gene: TRBD1; len: 13; abundance: -; v_gene: TRBV29-1; j_gene: TRBJ1-1; CDR3aa: CSVRGVLNTEAFF; CDR3nt: TGCAGCGTCAGGGGGGTCTTGAACACTGAAGCTTTCTTT
d_gene: -; len: 15; abundance: -; v_gene: TRBV11-2; j_gene: TRBJ2-7; CDR3aa: CASSPRDWSSYEQYF; CDR3nt: TGTGCCAGCAGCCCCCGTGACTGGAGCTCCTACGAGCAGTACTTC
d_gene: TRBD1; len: 16; abundance: -; v_gene: TRBV7-7; j_gene: TRBJ2-1; CDR3aa: CASSFFRQGSYNEQFF; CDR3nt: TGTGCCAGCAGCTTTTTCCGACAGGGCTCCTACAATGAGCAGTTCTTC
d_gene: TRBD2; len: 15; abundance: once; v_gene: TRBV11-2; j_gene: TRBJ2-3; CDR3aa: CASSDGGGSTDTQYF; CDR3nt: TGTGCCAGCAGCGACGGGGGGGGAAGCACAGATACGCAGTATTTT
d_gene: TRBD2; len: 16; abundance: -; v_gene: TRBV5-4; j_gene: TRBJ2-7; CDR3aa: CASSPGTSGGSYEQYF; CDR3nt: TGTGCCAGCAGCCCCGGGACTAGCGGGGGCTCCTACGAGCAGTACTTC
d_gene: TRBD1; len: 15; abundance: -; v_gene: TRBV5-1; j_gene: TRBJ2-5; CDR3aa: CASSLGRGRQETQYF; CDR3nt: TGCGCCAGCAGCTTGGGCAGGGGGCGGCAAGAGACCCAGTACTTC
d_gene: -; len: 14; abundance: -; v_gene: TRBV7-9; j_gene: TRBJ1-2; CDR3aa: CASSSLNRAGGYTF; CDR3nt: TGTGCCAGCAGCTCGTTAAACCGAGCGGGCGGCTACACCTTC
d_gene: TRBD1; len: 16; abundance: -; v_gene: TRBV19; j_gene: TRBJ2-7; CDR3aa: CASSGGQVRFSYEQYF; CDR3nt: TGTGCCAGTAGTGGCGGACAGGTTCGTTTCTCCTACGAGCAGTACTTC